This TCR beta chain was obtained from a study of CD8+ T cells in alopecia areata (dated by TCRdb to between 2018 and 2020). With respect to the entire study: The treated patients took part in an open-label pilot trial in which moderate-to-severe alopecia areata was treated with oral tofacitinib at 5 to 10 mg twice daily. immunoSEQ multiplex PCR using 35 Vbeta forward primers and 13 Jbeta reverse primers was used to amplify TCRbeta CDR3 regions. The RNA source kit depended on sample type: the PAXgene miRNA kit for fixed scalp, the miRNeasy kit for PBMCs, and the RNeasy kit for mouse skin. To study T cell clonal expansion in alopecia areata, the researchers applied high-throughput TCRbeta sequencing to both the C3H/HeJ mouse model and human patients. Patients received tofacitinib for 6 to 18 months and were then followed off drug for 6 months to check for delayed response and recurrence. Biopsies were taken from tofacitinib-treated patients at baseline and at 4 and 24 weeks of treatment, and a later scalp biopsy was taken in several of the tofacitinib-treated patients. For the treated patients, the SALT score, which quantifies what percentage of scalp surface area is affected, served as the measure of disease severity. Clonality in the scalp was compared among normal scalp (n=4), patchy alopecia areata scalp (n=8), and alopecia totalis/universalis scalp (n=8). Human TCRbeta sequencing covered scalp tissue and sorted CD4+ and CD8+ peripheral blood T cells from patchy and totalis/universalis alopecia areata patients and healthy controls. Broader findings and caveats from the paper: Because the treated cohort was small and had only one nonresponder, larger studies are needed to examine links between baseline CD8+ expansion and response. Unlike mouse skin, which is dominated by gammadelta T cells, normal human skin has resident alphabeta T cells that are also sequenced, and this complicates analysis of the scalp TCR repertoire. Shared TCR sequences between patients were less evident than in mice, which may be partly attributable to HLA diversity in the patient population. Many expanded lesional clones were found to persist in scalp and blood during tofacitinib treatment, and relapse after treatment cessation may be partly explained by this persistence. Scalp clonality and the number of expanded CD8+ clones among the top 100 scalp clones were significantly decreased by tofacitinib. Higher clonality and more expanded CD8+ clones were observed in lesional scalp than in normal scalp, particularly in alopecia totalis/universalis, a finding suggestive of antigenic drive.

Read against the paper, the sample's time point label means: more than 3 weeks on oral tofacitinib. Explained via the paper, the treatment or condition label denotes: oral pan-JAK inhibitor, 5-10 mg twice daily. Lesional scalp punch biopsies and peripheral blood were obtained from alopecia areata patients. After PBMCs were isolated by density centrifugation and stained for CD3, CD4 and CD8, a FACSAria was used to sort CD4+ and CD8+ T cells. V loses 3 bases of germline sequence and J loses 3 bases, and the interval between the two ends is 15 bases. Measured from the cysteine to the phenylalanine, the CDR3 is 15 residues long. The read is trimmed to its CDR3 DNA, 45 bases read in frame from base 1. The germline V gene yields SGHTA for CDR1 and FQGNSA for CDR2. Libraries were made using the immunoSEQ multiplex PCR assay. RNA was extracted from all samples and reverse transcribed into cDNA as template for TCR sequencing. First-strand cDNA was synthesized using SuperScript III with a 2:1 mix of oligo-dT and random hexamers. A synthetic immune receptor repertoire was used to measure amplification bias, and any remaining bias was corrected computationally. The authors' analysis ran thus. Raw reads were preprocessed to remove errors, and CDR3 was defined by IMGT conventions from the conserved cysteine to phenylalanine. To get clonality, Shannon entropy was normalized by log2 of the number of productive unique TCRs and the result was subtracted from 1. Whether scalp clones were CD4 or CD8 was inferred by matching scalp TCRbeta sequences against CD4 and CD8 repertoires sorted from blood. The table was pulled from immuneACCESS by TCRdb, which kept in-frame rearrangements only. Such tables lose some clones; where checked, under half of the loss comes from unresolved V genes, and the rest has no known cause. Clone size and the V and J calls come from that table; the DNA yielded D and trimming. In all, the sample holds about 190,000 clones, and 64% of those were seen once. Together, the top ten hold about 4% of the sample.

This clone has only a few counts. Its antigen is unknown. No base quality information exists; no much larger clone differs at one position. The sequence derives from a human donor with alopecia areata. This receptor chain uses TRBV7-2 and TRBJ2-7; a tentative D call is TRBD1 (6 bases match). The sequenced sample was CD4+ T cells sorted from blood, obtained at week 4, from a patient treated with tofacitinib. The CDR3 reads as follows: CASSFRSGTNYEQYF. The DNA is TGTGCCAGCAGCTTCCGGTCCGGGACAAACTACGAGCAGTACTTC.